This T cell receptor (beta chain) is from a study of OX40 agonist ivuxolimab in advanced cancers. Study at large: Patients receiving dose escalation had hepatocellular carcinoma, melanoma, renal cell or head and neck cancer. Participants, 82.7% male, averaged approximately 60 years of age, ranging from about 23 to 85. Partial responses occurred in Three dose-escalation patients, one with hepatocellular carcinoma and two with cutaneous melanoma.

Data came from immunoSEQ multiplex PCR; TCRdb stores just in-frame clones and leaves some out. The sample shows 45,000 to 65,000 clones, 87% of them seen only once. The study's findings and limits: CD8+ T cells (on average) carried more expanded clones than CD4+ T cells.

To note about this clone: What it binds is unknown.

The receptor was isolated from an adult with an advanced solid tumor such as melanoma, head and neck, liver or kidney cancer. The sample here was CD4+ or CD8+ T cells sorted from blood, taken in a trial of the OX40 agonist ivuxolimab.

For the CDR3, the DNA is TGTGCCAGTAGTATAGGAGGGGCGACTCAAGAGACCCAGTACTTC. Protein product: CASSIGGATQETQYF. The chain is built from TRBV19 and TRBJ2-5; D is possibly TRBD1 or TRBD2 (5 bases each). The CDR3 has 15 amino acids. The germline CDR1 and CDR2 sequences are LNHDA and SQIVND (reference sequence). V shed 1 base and J shed 2 bases, with 11 bases lying between them.